A single sample gave rise to the 2 T cell receptor beta chains below, sequenced in a study of shared clonotypes between healthy human individuals. Data came from immunoSEQ multiplex PCR; TCRdb stores just in-frame clones and leaves some out. The sample includes about 1.1 million clones, around 78% of them seen just once. The sample consisted of memory CD4+ T cells from PBMCs. Subset here: CD45RA-negative fraction. The receptors were sampled from a man between 18 and 35 years old in good health. Some clones in this sample may be carry-over from other donors' samples.

This clone was counted between two and nine times. CDR3 sequence (DNA): TGTGCCAGCAGCCAAGAAATAGGGGGTAGAAACACCATATATTTT. It encodes CASSQEIGGRNTIYF. This chain links TRBV4-2 with TRBJ1-3; perhaps TRBD1 as D (6 bases). Trimming took 0 bases from V and 5 from J, leaving 11 bases between them. The CDR3 is 15 residues long. Looked up from germline, CDR1 is LGHNA and CDR2 is YNFKEQ.

The CDR3 coding sequence is TGTGCCAGCTCCTCACAGGGGGCAGGTGGCTACACCTTC. This translates into CASSSQGAGGYTF. The chain employs TRBV18 and TRBJ1-2, with 9 bases identical to TRBD1. In germline, CDR1 is KGHSH, CDR2 LQKENI. The CDR3 has 13 amino acids. V lost 6 bases, J lost 7 bases, and 6 bases stayed unmatched.